Listed below are T cell receptor beta chains from one sample, sequenced in a study of CD8+CD57+ T cells in acquired aplastic anemia. TCRdb passed the reads through MiXCR, listing each CDR3 protein once. The sample holds under 350,000 distinct CDR3 sequences, about three fifths seen once. Material for sequencing was sorted CD4+, CD8+, or CD8+CD57+ T cells (not recorded which) from PBMCs. These receptors came from a human donor with aplastic anemia. Each CDR3 is given with its conserved first and last residue. The D gene is left open where the match is weak. The listing skips clone size in some rows; elsewhere it reads once, few, many or a size class.

J gene	V gene	D gene	clone size	CDR3 DNA	CDR3 protein
TRBJ2-5	TRBV7-9	NA	many	TGTGCCAGCAGTCCCTCCGGGACCCAGTACTTC	CASSPSGTQYF
TRBJ1-1	TRBV20-1	NA	NA	TGCAGTGCTAGAGATGTGGGGCGGACTGAAGCTTTCTTT	CSARDVGRTEAFF
TRBJ2-7	TRBV6-1	NA	many	TGTGCCACCGGTCCGGGGGCGAACTCCTACGAGCAGTACTTC	CATGPGANSYEQYF
TRBJ2-1	TRBV5-8	TRBD2	NA	TGTGCCAGCAGCGGGGGGCTAGCGGGATTGCAGGGAGAGCAGTTCTTC	CASSGGLAGLQGEQFF
TRBJ2-1	TRBV7-2	TRBD2	many	TGTGCCAGCAGCTCACAACGGGGACTAGCGGGGAACAATGAGCAGTTCTTC	CASSSQRGLAGNNEQFF
TRBJ2-7	TRBV7-3	TRBD1	NA	TGTGCCAGCAGCTTAACCTCAGGGGGCATCGACGAGCAGTACTTC	CASSLTSGGIDEQYF
TRBJ2-7	TRBV25-1	NA	many	TGTGCCAGCGCCAGGGGTTCTTACGAGCAGTACTTC	CASARGSYEQYF
TRBJ1-1	TRBV29-1	NA	NA	TGCAGCGTTCGCCCAGGCTCTGAAGCTTTCTTT	CSVRPGSEAFF
TRBJ2-7	TRBV24-1	TRBD2	few	TGTGCCACTCGGACTAGCGGGAGCTACGAGCAGTACTTC	CATRTSGSYEQYF
TRBJ2-5	TRBV20-1	NA	NA	TGCAGTGCCGGAGACTTGGGAGGGGGGACCCAGTACTTC	CSAGDLGGGTQYF
TRBJ1-3	TRBV6-5	NA	many	TGTGCCAGCAGCCGGGACATTAGCTCTGGAAACACCATATATTTT	CASSRDISSGNTIYF
TRBJ2-3	TRBV6-1	TRBD2	many	TGTGCCAGCAGTGAAGCTAGCGGGAGGGCCTCAGATACGCAGTATTTT	CASSEASGRASDTQYF
TRBJ1-6	TRBV12-3/TRBV12-4	NA	many	TGTGCCAGCAGTTCGGGGGATAATTCACCCCTCCACTTT	CASSSGDNSPLHF
TRBJ2-2	TRBV2	TRBD1	NA	TGTGCCAGCAGCGGAGACAGGGGGCCTACCGGGGAGCTGTTTTTT	CASSGDRGPTGELFF
TRBJ2-2	TRBV2	TRBD2	NA	TGTGCCAGCAGACGGGAGGGCCCCACCGGGGAGCTGTTTTTT	CASRREGPTGELFF
TRBJ2-5	TRBV5-1	NA	many	TGCGCCAGCAGCCGAGACCCAGAGACCCAGTACTTC	CASSRDPETQYF
TRBJ2-6	TRBV19	TRBD1	many	TGTGCCAGTAGTATCGGGCGACAGGGCGGGTGGGGGGCCAACGTCCTGACTTTC	CASSIGRQGGWGANVLTF
TRBJ2-7	TRBV19	NA	NA	TGTGCCAGTAGTATAAGGGGGGGCCCCCTGTACGAGCAGTACTTC	CASSIRGGPLYEQYF
TRBJ1-4	TRBV3-1	NA	many	TGTGCCAGCAGCCAAGCGGGGCGATATGGCGAAAAACTGTTTTTT	CASSQAGRYGEKLFF
TRBJ2-3	TRBV20-1	NA	few	TGCAGTGCCACTACAGATACGCAGTATTTT	CSATTDTQYF
TRBJ2-7	TRBV7-3	NA	few	TGTGCCAGCGAGTCCGGGGACTCCTACGAGCAGTACTTC	CASESGDSYEQYF
TRBJ2-1	TRBV7-2	TRBD2	NA	TGTGCCAGCAGCCAAAGGACTAGCGGGAATGAGCAGTTCTTC	CASSQRTSGNEQFF
TRBJ1-2	TRBV2	NA	NA	TGTGCCAGCAGTGATGGGGGGACGGGAGCTAGCTATGGCTACACCTTC	CASSDGGTGASYGYTF
TRBJ2-3	TRBV9	NA	many	TGTGCCAGCAGCGTAGTTGTTGGCACAGATACGCAGTATTTT	CASSVVVGTDTQYF
TRBJ2-7	TRBV7-6	NA	NA	TGTGCCAGCAGCCCACGGGGAAAGTCCTACGAGCAGTACTTC	CASSPRGKSYEQYF
TRBJ1-1	TRBV6-5	TRBD1	many	TGTGCCAGCAGTTACTCGATTACAGGGGACACTGAAGCTTTCTTT	CASSYSITGDTEAFF
TRBJ2-3	TRBV7-9	NA	once	TGTGCCAGCAGCTTAACTAGGAGCGCGGGAAATACGCAGTATTTT	CASSLTRSAGNTQYF
TRBJ2-7	TRBV9	TRBD1	NA	TGTGCCAGCAGCCCTGGGACAGGGGTAGGGGAGCAGGACTTC	CASSPGTGVGEQDF
TRBJ2-3	TRBV6-4	NA	NA	TGTGCCAGCAGTACCGAGGGGGGATCGGGGACAGATACGCAGTATTTT	CASSTEGGSGTDTQYF
TRBJ2-1	TRBV5-1	TRBD1	NA	TGCGCCAGCAGCCTGGACAGGGCAAATGAGCAGTTCTTC	CASSLDRANEQFF
TRBJ2-3	TRBV19	TRBD1	NA	TGTGCCAGCGGACAGGGCGGCACAGATACGCAGTATTTT	CASGQGGTDTQYF
TRBJ2-7	TRBV20-1	NA	NA	TGCAGCGCTAGAGCTACTAACGGGGGCTACGAGCAGTACTTC	CSARATNGGYEQYF
TRBJ2-5	TRBV19	NA	NA	TGTGCCAGTAGCAGGACAGTGACCCAGTACTTC	CASSRTVTQYF
TRBJ2-7	TRBV7-9	NA	NA	TGTGCCAGCAGCCAAGAAGAGGGATACGAGCAGTACTTC	CASSQEEGYEQYF
TRBJ1-2	TRBV5-1	TRBD1	NA	TGCGCCAGCAGCTTGGGAACGACAGGGAACAGTGGCTACACCTTC	CASSLGTTGNSGYTF
TRBJ1-1	TRBV15	TRBD1	NA	TGTGCCACCAGCAGAGATAAAGGGACAGTGAACACTGAAGCTTTCTTT	CATSRDKGTVNTEAFF
TRBJ2-1	TRBV20-1	TRBD2	NA	TGCAGTGCTGATAGCGGGATTAACAACTACAATGAGCAGTTCTTC	CSADSGINNYNEQFF
TRBJ2-5	TRBV24-1	TRBD2	NA	TGTGCCACCAGTACCGGGACTAGCGGGAGTGGCCGAGAGACCCAGTACTTC	CATSTGTSGSGRETQYF
TRBJ2-1	TRBV2	TRBD1	once	TGTGCCAGCTCGGACAGGGGAGAGGGTGAGCAGTTCTTC	CASSDRGEGEQFF
TRBJ2-2	TRBV12-3/TRBV12-4	NA	NA	TGTGCCAGCAGTTTATGGGGGGCCGACACCGGGGAGCTGTTTTTT	CASSLWGADTGELFF
TRBJ2-2	TRBV5-4	TRBD2	many	TGTGCCAGCAGCCCAGGGACTAGCGGGGCCTCGACCGGGGAGCTGTTTTTT	CASSPGTSGASTGELFF